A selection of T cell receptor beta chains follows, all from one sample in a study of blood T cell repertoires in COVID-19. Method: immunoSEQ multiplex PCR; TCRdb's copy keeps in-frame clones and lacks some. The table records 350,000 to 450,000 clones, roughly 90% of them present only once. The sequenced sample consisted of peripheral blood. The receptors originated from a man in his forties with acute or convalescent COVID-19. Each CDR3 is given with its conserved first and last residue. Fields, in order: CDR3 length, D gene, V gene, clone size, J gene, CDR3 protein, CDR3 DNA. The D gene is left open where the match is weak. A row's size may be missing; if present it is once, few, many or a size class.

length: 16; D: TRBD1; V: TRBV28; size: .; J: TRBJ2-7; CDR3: CASSSSGTANLYEQYF; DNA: TGTGCCAGCAGTTCCTCCGGGACAGCGAACCTCTACGAGCAGTACTTC
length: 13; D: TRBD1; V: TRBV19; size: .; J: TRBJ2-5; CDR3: CASSDRGEETQYF; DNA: TGTGCCAGTAGTGACAGGGGGGAGGAGACCCAGTACTTC
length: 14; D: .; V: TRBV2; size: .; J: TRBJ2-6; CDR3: CASKTDSGANVLTF; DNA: TGTGCCAGCAAGACAGACTCTGGGGCCAACGTCCTGACTTTC
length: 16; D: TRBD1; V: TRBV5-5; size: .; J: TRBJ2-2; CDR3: CASSFPEGASTGELFF; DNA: TGTGCCAGCAGCTTCCCCGAGGGGGCGAGCACCGGGGAGCTGTTTTTT
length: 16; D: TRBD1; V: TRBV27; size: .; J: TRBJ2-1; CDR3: CASNFYPRQGFNEQFF; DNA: TGTGCCAGCAATTTCTACCCGAGACAGGGGTTCAATGAGCAGTTCTTC
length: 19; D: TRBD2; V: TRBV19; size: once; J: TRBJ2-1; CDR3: CASTPPWTSGPAPYNEQFF; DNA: TGTGCCAGTACCCCTCCGTGGACTAGCGGGCCCGCCCCCTACAATGAGCAGTTCTTC
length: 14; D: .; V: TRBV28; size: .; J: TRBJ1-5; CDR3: CASSFRGSNQPQHF; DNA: TGTGCCAGCAGTTTTCGCGGTAGCAATCAGCCCCAGCATTTT
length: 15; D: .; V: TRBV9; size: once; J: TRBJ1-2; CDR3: CASSVDWSYIWGYTF; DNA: TGTGCCAGCAGCGTAGATTGGAGTTACATCTGGGGCTACACCTTC
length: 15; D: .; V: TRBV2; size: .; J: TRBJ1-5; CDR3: CASSEVDNSNQPQHF; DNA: TGTGCCAGCAGTGAGGTGGACAATAGCAATCAGCCCCAGCATTTT
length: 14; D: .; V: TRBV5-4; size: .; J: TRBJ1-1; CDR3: CASSPLQMNTEAFF; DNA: TGTGCCAGCAGCCCCCTCCAGATGAACACTGAAGCTTTCTTT
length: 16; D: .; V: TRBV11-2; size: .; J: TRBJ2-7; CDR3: CASSSAGITTPSRQYF; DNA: TGTGCCAGCAGCTCAGCCGGGATTACGACCCCCTCGCGTCAGTACTTC
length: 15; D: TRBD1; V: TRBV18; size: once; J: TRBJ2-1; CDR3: CASSPQQGADNEQFF; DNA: TGTGCCAGCTCACCACAACAGGGGGCGGACAATGAGCAGTTCTTC
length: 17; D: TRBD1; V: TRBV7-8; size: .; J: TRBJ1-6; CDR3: CASSLGGQGAKFSPLHF; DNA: TGTGCCAGCAGCCTCGGGGGGCAGGGGGCCAAATTTTCACCCCTCCACTTT
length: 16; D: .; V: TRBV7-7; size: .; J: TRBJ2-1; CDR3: CASSTLTGGDGGEQFF; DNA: TGTGCTAGCAGCACCTTGACAGGTGGGGATGGGGGTGAGCAGTTCTTC
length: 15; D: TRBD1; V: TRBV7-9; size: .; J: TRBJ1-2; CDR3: CASSFHGTVVNGYTF; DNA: TGTGCCAGCAGCTTCCACGGGACAGTAGTGAATGGCTACACCTTC
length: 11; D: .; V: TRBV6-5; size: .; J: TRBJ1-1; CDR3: CASARSTEAFF; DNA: TGTGCCAGCGCCCGTAGCACTGAAGCTTTCTTT
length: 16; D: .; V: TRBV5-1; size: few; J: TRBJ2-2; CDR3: CASSLSLGAAPGELFF; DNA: TGCGCCAGCAGCTTGAGTCTTGGGGCGGCCCCCGGGGAGCTGTTTTTT
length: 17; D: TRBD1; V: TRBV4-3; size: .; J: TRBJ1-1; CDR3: CATPRQGGPYMNTEAFF; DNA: TGCGCCACCCCCCGACAGGGGGGGCCGTACATGAACACTGAAGCTTTCTTT
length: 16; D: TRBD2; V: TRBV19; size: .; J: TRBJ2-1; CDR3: CATRRLAGGSYNEQFF; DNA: TGTGCCACCCGCCGGCTAGCGGGGGGATCCTACAATGAGCAGTTCTTC
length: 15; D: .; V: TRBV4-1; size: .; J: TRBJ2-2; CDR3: CASSQSLGSAGELFF; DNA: TGCGCCAGCAGCCAAAGTCTAGGTTCTGCCGGGGAGCTGTTTTTT
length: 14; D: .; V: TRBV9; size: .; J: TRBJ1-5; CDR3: CASSETGQGQPQHF; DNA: TGTGCCAGCAGCGAGACAGGCCAAGGCCAGCCCCAGCATTTT
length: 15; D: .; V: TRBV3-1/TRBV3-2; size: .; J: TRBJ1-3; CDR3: CASSQRSYSGNTIYF; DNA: TGTGCCAGCAGCCAACGGAGTTACTCTGGAAACACCATATATTTT
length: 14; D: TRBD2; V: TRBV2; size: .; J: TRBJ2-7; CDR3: CASRSSGSSYEQYF; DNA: TGTGCCAGCAGGAGTAGCGGGAGCTCCTACGAGCAGTACTTC
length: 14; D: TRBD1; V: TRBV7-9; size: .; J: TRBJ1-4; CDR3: CASSKNNRGEKLFF; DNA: TGTGCCAGCAGCAAAAATAACAGGGGGGAAAAACTGTTTTTT
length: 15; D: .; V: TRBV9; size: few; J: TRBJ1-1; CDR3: CASSVDGLVNTEAFF; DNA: TGTGCCAGCAGCGTAGACGGACTGGTGAACACTGAAGCTTTCTTT
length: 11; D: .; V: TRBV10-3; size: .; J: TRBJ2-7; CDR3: CAISEGGEQYF; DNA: TGTGCCATCAGTGAAGGAGGCGAGCAGTACTTC
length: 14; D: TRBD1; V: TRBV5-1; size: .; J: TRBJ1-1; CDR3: CASGSGGRNTEAFF; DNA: TGCGCCAGCGGATCAGGGGGAAGGAACACTGAAGCTTTCTTT
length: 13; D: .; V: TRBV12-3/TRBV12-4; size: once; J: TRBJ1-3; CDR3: CASTSGIGNTIYF; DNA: TGTGCCAGCACCTCCGGGATCGGAAACACCATATATTTT
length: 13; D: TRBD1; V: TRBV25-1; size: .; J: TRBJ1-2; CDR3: CASRRTGDYGYTF; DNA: TGTGCCAGCAGACGGACAGGGGACTATGGCTACACCTTC
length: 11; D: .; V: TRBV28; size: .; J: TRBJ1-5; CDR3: CASNSNQPQHF; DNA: TGTGCCAGTAATAGCAATCAGCCCCAGCATTTT
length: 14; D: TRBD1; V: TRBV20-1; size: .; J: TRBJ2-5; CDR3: CSASLGQIQETQYF; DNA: TGCAGTGCTAGTTTGGGACAGATACAAGAGACCCAGTACTTC
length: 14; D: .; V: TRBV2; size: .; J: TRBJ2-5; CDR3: CASRWQTAQETQYF; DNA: TGTGCCAGCAGGTGGCAGACAGCTCAAGAGACCCAGTACTTC
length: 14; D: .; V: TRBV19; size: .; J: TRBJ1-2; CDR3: CASSMVGANYGYTF; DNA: TGTGCCAGTAGTATGGTCGGGGCTAACTATGGCTACACCTTC
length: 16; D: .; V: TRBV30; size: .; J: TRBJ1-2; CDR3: CAWDPGAGRGWYGYTF; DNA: TGTGCCTGGGACCCAGGAGCCGGCAGGGGATGGTATGGCTACACCTTC
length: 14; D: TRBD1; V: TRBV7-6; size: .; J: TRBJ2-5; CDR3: CASSPGQGEETQYF; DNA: TGTGCCAGCAGCCCCGGACAGGGAGAAGAGACCCAGTACTTC
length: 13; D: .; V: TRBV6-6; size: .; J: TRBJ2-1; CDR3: CASSYYVRNEQFF; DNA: TGTGCCAGCAGTTACTACGTTCGGAATGAGCAGTTCTTC
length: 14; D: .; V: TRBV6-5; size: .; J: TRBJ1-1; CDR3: CASNRPGEYTEAFF; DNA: TGTGCCAGCAATCGACCCGGAGAGTACACTGAAGCTTTCTTT
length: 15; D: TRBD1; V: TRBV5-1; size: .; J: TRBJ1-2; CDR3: CASSLGGQGADGYTF; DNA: TGCGCCAGCAGCTTGGGGGGACAGGGGGCCGATGGCTACACCTTC
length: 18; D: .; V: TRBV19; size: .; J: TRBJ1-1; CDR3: CASSIRYGGAGGDTEAFF; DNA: TGTGCCAGTAGTATCCGGTACGGCGGGGCCGGAGGGGACACTGAAGCTTTCTTT
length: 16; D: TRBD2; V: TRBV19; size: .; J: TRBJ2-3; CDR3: CASSRIAGEGTDTQYF; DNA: TGTGCCAGTAGTAGGATAGCGGGAGAAGGCACAGATACGCAGTATTTT
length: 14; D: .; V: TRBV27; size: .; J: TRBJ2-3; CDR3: CASSLDSPTDTQYF; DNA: TGTGCCAGCAGTTTAGACAGCCCCACAGATACGCAGTATTTT
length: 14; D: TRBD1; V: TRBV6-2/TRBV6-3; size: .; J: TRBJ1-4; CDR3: CASSRRTGYEKLFF; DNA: TGTGCCAGCAGTCGAAGGACAGGGTATGAAAAACTGTTTTTT
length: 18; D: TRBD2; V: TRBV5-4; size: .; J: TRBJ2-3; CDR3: CASSLVASGGPTTDTQYF; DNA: TGTGCCAGCAGCTTGGTAGCTAGCGGGGGGCCGACGACAGATACGCAGTATTTT
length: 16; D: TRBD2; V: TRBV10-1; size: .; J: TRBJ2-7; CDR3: CASSESFETSEGEQYF; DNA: TGCGCCAGCAGTGAGTCGTTTGAGACTAGCGAGGGCGAGCAGTACTTC
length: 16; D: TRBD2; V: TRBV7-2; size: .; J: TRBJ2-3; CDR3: CASSPKWRGGRDTQYF; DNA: TGTGCCAGCAGCCCCAAGTGGCGGGGGGGCAGAGATACGCAGTATTTT
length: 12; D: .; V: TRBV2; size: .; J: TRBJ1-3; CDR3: CASSEAVRTLYF; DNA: TGTGCCAGCAGTGAAGCAGTAAGGACTCTATATTTT